Each of the 26 T cell receptor beta chains below was sequenced from the same sample in a study of T cell repertoires in cytomegalovirus infection. TCRdb passed the reads through MiXCR, listing each CDR3 protein once. The sample shows around 440,000 distinct CDR3 sequences, over 9% of them seen only once. Sequenced input: PBMCs. Receptors originate from a human donor in good health (CMV status not recorded). Some clones in this sample may be carry-over from other donors' samples.

This clonotype occurred many times. The CDR3 DNA reads TGCGCCAGCGCCGTAGGGCCCGGGGATGGAGAAACTGAAGCTTTCTTT. It is translated as CASAVGPGDGETEAFF. This chain links TRBV5-1 with TRBJ1-1; D call uncertain. V lost 7 bases, J lost 5 bases, and 24 bases lay in between. CDR1 is SGHRS, CDR2 YFSETQ, per germline. CDR3 length: 16 residues.

The rearrangement links TRBV5-1 to TRBJ1-1; 8 nucleotides align to TRBD1. From germline, CDR1 is SGHRS and CDR2 YFSETQ. V trimming: 0 bases; J trimming: 6 bases; junction bases outside the gene matches: 4. This CDR3 is built from 14 residues. CDR3 sequence: CASSLGQGSAEAFF. The CDR3 nucleotides are TGCGCCAGCAGCTTGGGACAGGGGAGCGCTGAAGCTTTCTTT.

The J gene is TRBJ2-7, the V gene TRBV19; no definite D call. This CDR3 comprises 12 residues. Trimming took off 6 bases at V and 4 bases at J, with 10 bases between the two ends. Germline values: CDR1 LNHDA, CDR2 SQIVND (reference sequence). In DNA, the CDR3 is TGTGCCAGTAGCGAATCAGTTTACGAGCAGTACTTC. Protein product: CASSESVYEQYF. The variable domain in full, completed from reference TRBV19 and TRBJ2-7, reads DGGITQSPKYLFRKEGQNVTLSCEQNLNHDAMYWYRQDPGQGLRLIYYSQIVNDFQKGDIAEGYSVSREKKESFPLTVTSAQKNPTAFYLCASSESVYEQYFGPGTRLTVT.

This clonotype was recorded at least ten times. The chain recombines TRBV7-2 with TRBJ1-3; 7 bases map to TRBD1. The CDR3 has 14 residues. Trimming cost V 7 bases and J 4 bases; bases outside gene matches: 7. CDR1 and CDR2 from the germline V gene are SGHTA and FQGNSA. The CDR3 nucleotides are TGTGCCAGCAACAGACAGGGAAGAGGAAACACCATATATTTT. It codes for CASNRQGRGNTIYF.

This clonotype showed up many times. In DNA, the CDR3 is TGTGCCAGTAGCCCAGGTGGATTCTCTGGGGCCAACGTCCTGACTTTC. Its protein is CASSPGGFSGANVLTF. This sequence joins TRBV19 and TRBJ2-6; D is undetermined. The CDR3 runs to 16 residues. CDR1 is LNHDA and CDR2 is SQIVND in the germline V gene (reference sequence). Trimming shortened V by 6 bases and J by 0 bases, and 12 bases separated the two germline ends. Using reference TRBV19 and TRBJ2-6 for the parts outside the CDR3, the full variable domain is DGGITQSPKYLFRKEGQNVTLSCEQNLNHDAMYWYRQDPGQGLRLIYYSQIVNDFQKGDIAEGYSVSREKKESFPLTVTSAQKNPTAFYLCASSPGGFSGANVLTFGAGSRLTVL.

This clonotype was found many times. Here the CDR3 reads CASSAGVLRNEQFF. The CDR3 region has the DNA TGTGCCAGCAGCGCCGGGGTACTCCGCAATGAGCAGTTCTTC. The chain uses TRBV11-2 and TRBJ2-1; D possibly corresponds to TRBD2 (5 bases). The V and J ends lost 5 bases and 6 bases respectively, with 14 bases between them. Looked up from germline, CDR1 is SGHAT and CDR2 is FQNNGV. The CDR3 extends over 14 amino acids.

V gene TRBV2 combines with J gene TRBJ2-1; TRBD2 aligns across 7 bases. Looked up from germline, CDR1 is SNHLY and CDR2 is FYNNEI. CDR3 size: 12 residues. Unmatched junction bases numbered 5, after V lost 9 bases and J lost 6 bases. For the CDR3, the DNA is TGTGCCAGAGCGGGGCCAGGCAATGAGCAGTTCTTC. It specifies CARAGPGNEQFF.

This chain uses TRBV28 with TRBJ2-3, with 7 bases matching TRBD2. V was clipped by 2 bases and J by 5 bases; unmatched bases: 10. The CDR3 extends over 16 amino acids. Per germline, CDR1 MDHEN and CDR2 SYDVKM. In DNA form, the CDR3 reads TGTGCCAGCAGTTTAGGGGAGGCGGGGGTGGAAGATACGCAGTATTTT. Its translation: CASSLGEAGVEDTQYF.

The table lists this clonotype with many counts. The chain recombines TRBV11-2 with TRBJ2-1, with TRBD1 matching over 8 bases. The J segment lost 7 bases and the V segment lost 7 bases, leaving 6 bases of the junction unmatched. The CDR3 spans 13 residues. Per germline, CDR1 SGHAT and CDR2 FQNNGV. The CDR3 bases are TGTGCCAGCACCCAGGGGGCGGAGAATGAGCAGTTCTTC. Translating it yields CASTQGAENEQFF.

This clonotype was seen many times. The chain employs TRBV7-3 and TRBJ2-6; D unresolved. V gave up 1 base and J gave up 3 bases, with 10 bases separating them. CDR1 SGHTA and CDR2 FQGTGA come from the germline V gene. This CDR3 contains 16 residues. The CDR3 is CASSLRGLSGANVLTF. The DNA for the CDR3 is TGTGCCAGCAGCTTAAGAGGCCTCAGTGGGGCCAACGTCCTGACTTTC.

This clonotype was observed many times. The chain couples TRBV6-5 to TRBJ1-2, with 12 bases fitting TRBD1. With 0 bases clipped from V and 5 bases from J, the junction kept 7 bases outside the gene matches. The CDR3 has 17 amino acids. Germline loops: CDR1 MNHEY, CDR2 SVGAGI. CDR3 bases: TGTGCCAGCAGTTACTCGACGGGACAGGGGGCTGGGTATGGCTACACCTTC. Residues: CASSYSTGQGAGYGYTF.

This clonotype was seen only once. The V and J genes are TRBV11-2 and TRBJ1-3; possibly TRBD1 for D (6 bases). The V end lost 5 bases, the J end lost 4 bases, and 15 bases lay between the germline ends. The CDR3 contains 15 residues. CDR1 SGHAT and CDR2 FQNNGV come from the germline V gene. CDR3 DNA: TGTGCCAGCAGCGACGTGGGGGCGCGGGGAAACACCATATATTTT. Translated: CASSDVGARGNTIYF.

The sample holds many counts of this clonotype. For the CDR3, the DNA is TGTGCCAGCAGTGATCTCAGACAGAAGATGGCTGAAGCTTTCTTT. Amino acid sequence: CASSDLRQKMAEAFF. The rearrangement uses TRBV6-1 and TRBJ1-1; TRBD1 might be the D (5 bases). Germline V gives CDR1 MNHNS, CDR2 SASEGT. The CDR3 consists of 15 residues. The ends were cut back, 3 bases at V and 6 bases at J, with 17 bases in the middle.

This clonotype occurred many times. The chain employs TRBV7-2 and TRBJ2-5; the D is unclear. CDR3 length equals 15 residues. Germline V lookup: CDR1 SGHTA, CDR2 FQGNSA. The V end was cut by 1 base, the J end by 2 bases, with 11 bases between. The CDR3 DNA reads as TGTGCCAGCAGCTTAGGCTCATCATTGCAAGAGACCCAGTACTTC. It is translated as CASSLGSSLQETQYF.

In this sample, this clonotype turned up many times. The chain carries TRBV11-2 and TRBJ1-4; no firm D call. Germline lookup yields CDR1 SGHAT and CDR2 FQNNGV. V gave up 6 bases and J gave up 5 bases, with 19 bases separating them. The CDR3 sequence is 16 residues long. The DNA of the CDR3 is TGTGCCAGCAGTTCGAGCCCGTATAATACCAATGAAAAACTGTTTTTT. It codes for CASSSSPYNTNEKLFF.

This clonotype has a count of ten or more. V and J are TRBV7-8 and TRBJ1-5, with D possibly being TRBD1 (6 bases). The germline V gene encodes CDR1 SGHVS and CDR2 FQNEAQ. This CDR3 has 17 amino acids. V dropped 4 bases and J dropped 0 bases, with 16 bases sitting between them. CDR3 coding DNA: TGTGCCAGCAGCTCTAAGCGACAGGCTCCTAGCAATCAGCCCCAGCATTTT. Translated, it gives CASSSKRQAPSNQPQHF.

This clonotype was counted at least ten times. The chain uses TRBV7-3 and TRBJ2-1; D remains ambiguous. The CDR3 runs 14 residues. The V and J ends lost 1 base and 7 bases respectively, with 11 bases between them. Germline assignment: CDR1 SGHTA and CDR2 FQGTGA. The CDR3 DNA sequence: TGTGCCAGCAGCTTAAACGTCGTAGAGAATGAGCAGTTCTTC. Translation: CASSLNVVENEQFF.

The sample holds a few counts of this clonotype. The chain joins TRBV20-1 to TRBJ1-3, with a tentative D call TRBD1 (5 bases). The V gene lost 3 bases and the J gene lost 3 bases, with 21 bases spanning the gap. CDR3 size: 17 residues. Germline CDR1 is DFQATT and CDR2 is SNEGSKA (reference sequence). The CDR3 reads CSASSIQEGRGGNTIYF. The DNA of the CDR3 is TGCAGTGCTAGTTCGATTCAAGAGGGGCGCGGTGGAAACACCATATATTTT.

This chain connects TRBV2 to TRBJ1-3; no clear D. V lost 2 bases, J lost 1 base, and 9 bases lay in between. CDR3 size: 15 residues. Germline CDR1 reads SNHLY; CDR2 reads FYNNEI. The CDR3 is CASSEFYSSGNTIYF. The CDR3 DNA is TGTGCCAGCAGTGAATTTTATTCTTCTGGAAACACCATATATTTT.

Many counts were recorded for this clonotype. J is TRBJ2-7 and V is TRBV27; TRBD2 matches at 13 bases. Trimming removed 5 bases from V and 6 bases from J; junction bases left unmatched: 10. Germline values: CDR1 MNHEY, CDR2 SMNVEV (reference sequence). CDR3 length equals 16 residues. This chain's CDR3 is CASSPGTSGTRGEQYF. CDR3 coding DNA: TGTGCCAGCAGTCCCGGGACTAGCGGGACTCGGGGCGAGCAGTACTTC.

The V and J genes are TRBV7-2 and TRBJ2-3; D gene uncertain. This CDR3 spans 13 amino acids. V dropped 5 bases and J dropped 6 bases, with 12 bases sitting between them. Germline CDR1 reads SGHTA; CDR2 reads FQGNSA. For the CDR3, the DNA is TGTGCCAGCAGCCTCGCGAGTCACGATACGCAGTATTTT. It is translated as CASSLASHDTQYF. Looking up the rest from reference TRBV7-2 and TRBJ2-3 gives the full variable domain: GAGVSQSPSNKVTEKGKDVELRCDPISGHTALYWYRQSLGQGLEFLIYFQGNSAPDKSGLPSDRFSAERTGGSVSTLTIQRTQQEDSAVYLCASSLASHDTQYFGPGTRLTVL.

This clonotype appeared a few times. CDR3 loop: CASSLTRVRENYQPQHF. The CDR3, as DNA: TGTGCCAGCAGCTTAACGCGAGTTAGGGAGAATTATCAGCCCCAGCATTTT. V usage is TRBV7-9 and J usage is TRBJ1-5; D gene uncertain. The ends were cut back, 2 bases at V and 5 bases at J, with 19 bases in the middle. Germline V gene data show CDR1 as SEHNR and CDR2 as FQNEAQ (reference sequence). The length of the CDR3 is 17 residues.

The rearrangement joins TRBV20-1 to TRBJ2-3; D tentatively fits TRBD1 or TRBD2 (5 bases each). CDR1 is DFQATT and CDR2 is SNEGSKA in the germline V gene (reference sequence). CDR3 length: 15 residues. Trimming left V 0 bases short and J 0 bases short, with 10 bases between. The CDR3 bases are TGCAGTGCTAGAGATCCCGGGGCGAGCACAGATACGCAGTATTTT. As protein: CSARDPGASTDTQYF.

This clonotype has just a few counts. The gene calls are TRBV2 and TRBJ1-1, with D possibly matching TRBD1 (5 bases). This CDR3 has 15 residues. V shed 5 bases and J shed 5 bases, with 18 bases lying between them. Germline V gene lookup returns CDR1 SNHLY and CDR2 FYNNEI. CDR3 in amino acids: CASSPPGTGATEAFF. As DNA, the CDR3 is TGTGCCAGCAGTCCTCCCGGGACTGGGGCTACTGAAGCTTTCTTT.

This clonotype was detected many times. This chain connects TRBV20-1 to TRBJ1-1; the D gene is possibly TRBD1 (5 bases). This CDR3 is built from 12 residues. V lost 3 bases to trimming and J lost 1 base, with 6 bases between them. Germline assignment: CDR1 DFQATT and CDR2 SNEGSKA (reference sequence). The CDR3 protein is CSASQGNTEAFF. The DNA of the CDR3 is TGCAGTGCTAGCCAGGGGAACACTGAAGCTTTCTTT.

This clonotype was observed at least ten times. The chain employs TRBV7-9 and TRBJ2-1; possibly TRBD2 for D (5 bases). The CDR3 loop spans 16 amino acids. Trimming stripped 5 bases from V and 2 bases from J, with 16 bases between. Germline V gene sequence: CDR1 SEHNR, CDR2 FQNEAQ (reference sequence). The CDR3 DNA follows: TGTGCCAGCAGCCTCACGGTGGACTCAGCCTACAATGAGCAGTTCTTC. This gives the protein CASSLTVDSAYNEQFF.